This record covers a single T cell receptor beta chain. At the DNA level, this CDR3 is encoded by other sequences in the same sample as well. The sample originates from a study of blood T cell repertoires in COVID-19. Across the study: The study drew acute and convalescent COVID-19 samples from the United States, Italy and Spain. Nucleic acid was either cDNA or gDNA, and it came from T cells, B-cell-depleted T cells, or PBMCs.

Authors' analysis steps: By means of reference gene primer amplification, nucleated cell counts were estimated. Clones were read by immunoSEQ multiplex PCR, and TCRdb kept only the in-frame ones, dropping some. Clonal size and the V and J genes are those of that table, whereas D and trimming came from the DNA. This table holds about 310,000 clones, about nine tenths found once. The ends were cut back, 0 bases at V and 6 bases at J, with 6 bases in the middle. Germline CDR1 reads SGHVS; CDR2 reads FNYEAQ. This CDR3 has 13 residues. V and J are TRBV7-6 and TRBJ2-1; TRBD2 is a possible D gene (5 bases). The sequence was collected from a man aged 45-65 years with active or convalescent COVID-19. The sequencing input was peripheral blood. The CDR3 spells CASSLAGVNEQFF. The CDR3 bases are TGTGCCAGCAGCTTAGCGGGAGTCAATGAGCAGTTCTTC.